This T cell receptor (beta chain) was captured by sequencing in a study of radiation and T cells in renal cell carcinoma. Study overall: Nephrectomy followed 15 Gy stereotactic body radiation by 4 weeks.

TCRdb's copy holds only in-frame clones and misses some; the assay was immunoSEQ multiplex PCR. Of about 59,000 clones in the sample, 65% to 85% were seen once. The sample's time point: baseline pretreatment blood. Treatment indicated: 15 Gy SBRT to primary tumor, nephrectomy 4 weeks later. Blood was sampled at baseline, 2 weeks and 4 weeks after SBRT. CDR1 is SGHTA and CDR2 is FQGNSA in the germline V gene. This CDR3 comprises 13 residues. Trimming left V 3 bases short and J 6 bases short, with 11 bases between. This clone came up a few times. This chain joins TRBV7-2 and TRBJ1-2, with D possibly matching TRBD1 (6 bases). The sample here was blood, taken from a patient whose treatment included radiotherapy and nephrectomy. This TCR derives from a man between 60 and 75 years old with renal cell carcinoma. DNA of the CDR3: TGTGCCAGCAGCTTCGACAGGCAAGATGGCTACACCTTC. It specifies CASSFDRQDGYTF.